Described below is a single TCR beta chain sequence and its context. This may stem from a read error, because a much larger clone lies one nucleotide away. Germline CDR1 reads SGHDT; CDR2 reads YYEEEE. The CDR3 length is 12 residues. The germline V and J ends were trimmed by 5 bases and 7 bases, with 12 bases remaining between them. This record comes from a study of tumor and adjacent non-tumor tissue in lung cancer. Three rounds of nested PCR, following a modified ARM-PCR protocol, produced the TCRbeta library. TCRdb re-derived calls from the multiplex PCR reads in MiXCR, one entry per CDR3 protein. The sample records about 200,000 distinct CDR3 sequences, around 71% being singletons. This sample's RNA came from whole unsorted tissue.

The sample was lung tumor tissue. The chain recombines TRBV5-6 with TRBJ2-5, with unresolved D. The clonotype comes from a man aged 55-75 years with non-small cell lung cancer. CDR3 sequence: CASRLGRVTQYF. The CDR3 DNA follows: TGTGCCAGCAGGCTTGGTCGGGTGACCCAGTACTTC.